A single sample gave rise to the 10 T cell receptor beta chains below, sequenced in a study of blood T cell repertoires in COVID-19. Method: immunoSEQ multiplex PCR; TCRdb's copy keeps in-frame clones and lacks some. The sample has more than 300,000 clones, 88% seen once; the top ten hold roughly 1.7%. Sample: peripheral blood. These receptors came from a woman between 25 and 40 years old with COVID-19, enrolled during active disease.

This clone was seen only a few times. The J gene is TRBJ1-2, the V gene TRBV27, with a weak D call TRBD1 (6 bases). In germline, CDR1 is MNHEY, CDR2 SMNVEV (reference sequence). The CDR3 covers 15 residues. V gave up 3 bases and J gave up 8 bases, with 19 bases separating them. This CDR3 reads CASSLVGGGYDGYTF. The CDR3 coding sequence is TGTGCCAGCAGTTTGGTAGGGGGAGGGTATGACGGCTACACCTTC.

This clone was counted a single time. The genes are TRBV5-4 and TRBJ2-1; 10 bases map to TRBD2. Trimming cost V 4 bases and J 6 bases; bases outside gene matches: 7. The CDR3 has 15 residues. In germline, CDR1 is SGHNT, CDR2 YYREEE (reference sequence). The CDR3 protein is CASSPAGGRGNEQFF. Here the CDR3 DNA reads TGTGCCAGCAGCCCAGCGGGGGGGCGTGGCAATGAGCAGTTCTTC.

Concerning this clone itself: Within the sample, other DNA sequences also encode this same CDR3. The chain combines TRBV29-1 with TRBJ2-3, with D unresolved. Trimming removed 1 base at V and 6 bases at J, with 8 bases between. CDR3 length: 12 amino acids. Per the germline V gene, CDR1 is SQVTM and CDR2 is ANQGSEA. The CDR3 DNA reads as TGCAGCGTTGAAGCAACTCGGGATACGCAGTATTTT. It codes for CSVEATRDTQYF.

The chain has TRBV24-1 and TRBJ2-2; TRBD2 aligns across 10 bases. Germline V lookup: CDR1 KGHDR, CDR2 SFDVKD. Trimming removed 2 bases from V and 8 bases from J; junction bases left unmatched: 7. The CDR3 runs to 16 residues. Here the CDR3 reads CATSDSLAGERGELFF. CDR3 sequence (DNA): TGTGCCACCAGTGATTCCCTAGCGGGGGAGCGAGGGGAGCTGTTTTTT.

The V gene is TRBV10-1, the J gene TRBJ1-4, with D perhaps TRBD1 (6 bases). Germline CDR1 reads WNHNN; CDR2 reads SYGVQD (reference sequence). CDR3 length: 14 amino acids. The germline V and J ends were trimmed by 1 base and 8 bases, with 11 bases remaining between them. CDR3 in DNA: TGCGCCAGCAGTGAGTTGGCAGGGGACGAAAAACTGTTTTTT. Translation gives CASSELAGDEKLFF.

Here the CDR3 DNA reads TGTGCCAGCAATGGGCGACAGGGCGGTCATGGCTACACCTTC. Translated: CASNGRQGGHGYTF. V is TRBV9 and J is TRBJ1-2, with TRBD1 identical over 7 bases. This CDR3 has 14 residues. V lost 6 bases, J lost 6 bases, and 11 bases stayed unmatched. The germline CDR1 and CDR2 sequences are SGDLS and YYNGEE.

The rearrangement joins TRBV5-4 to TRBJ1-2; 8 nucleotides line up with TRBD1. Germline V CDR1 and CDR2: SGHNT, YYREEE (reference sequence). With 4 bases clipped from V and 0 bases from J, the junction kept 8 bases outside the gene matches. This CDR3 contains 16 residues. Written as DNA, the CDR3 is TGTGCCAGCAGCCTGCAGACAGGGGCCGCTAACTATGGCTACACCTTC. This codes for CASSLQTGAANYGYTF.

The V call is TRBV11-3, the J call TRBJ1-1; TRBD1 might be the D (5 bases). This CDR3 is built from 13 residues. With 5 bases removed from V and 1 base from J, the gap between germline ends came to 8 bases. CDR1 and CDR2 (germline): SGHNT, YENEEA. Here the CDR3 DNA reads TGTGCCAGCAGCCAGGGCAGGAACACTGAAGCTTTCTTT. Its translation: CASSQGRNTEAFF.

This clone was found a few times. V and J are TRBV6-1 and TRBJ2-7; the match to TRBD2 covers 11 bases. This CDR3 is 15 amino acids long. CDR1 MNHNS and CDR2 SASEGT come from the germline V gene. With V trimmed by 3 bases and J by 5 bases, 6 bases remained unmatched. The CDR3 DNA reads TGTGCCAGCAGTGATAGCGGGGGGGCCGTGGACGAGCAGTACTTC. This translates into CASSDSGGAVDEQYF.

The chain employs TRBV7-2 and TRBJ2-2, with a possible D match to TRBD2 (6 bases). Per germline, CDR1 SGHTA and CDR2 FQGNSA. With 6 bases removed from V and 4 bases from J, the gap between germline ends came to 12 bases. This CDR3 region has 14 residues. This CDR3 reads CASREGSVTGELFF. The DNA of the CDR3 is TGTGCCAGCAGGGAGGGTAGTGTCACCGGGGAGCTGTTTTTT.